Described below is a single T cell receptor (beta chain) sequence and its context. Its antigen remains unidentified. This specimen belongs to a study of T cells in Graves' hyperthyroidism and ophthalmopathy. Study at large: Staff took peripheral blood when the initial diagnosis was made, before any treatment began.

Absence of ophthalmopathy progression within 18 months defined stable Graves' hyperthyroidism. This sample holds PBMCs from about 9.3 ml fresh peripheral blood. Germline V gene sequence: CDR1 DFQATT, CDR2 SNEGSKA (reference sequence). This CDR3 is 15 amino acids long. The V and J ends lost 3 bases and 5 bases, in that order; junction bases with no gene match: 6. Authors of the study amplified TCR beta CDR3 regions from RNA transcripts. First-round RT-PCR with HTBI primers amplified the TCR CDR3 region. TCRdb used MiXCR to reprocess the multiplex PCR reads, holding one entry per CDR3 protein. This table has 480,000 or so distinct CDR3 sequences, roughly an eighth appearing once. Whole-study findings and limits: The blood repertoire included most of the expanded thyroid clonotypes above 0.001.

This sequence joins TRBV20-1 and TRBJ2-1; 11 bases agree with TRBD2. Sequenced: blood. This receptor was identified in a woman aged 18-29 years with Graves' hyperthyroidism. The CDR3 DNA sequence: TGCAGTGCTAGCATAGCGGGAGGGGTAGACAATGAGCAGTTCTTC. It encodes CSASIAGGVDNEQFF.